This passage covers 29 T cell receptor beta chains from one sample sequenced in a study of CD8 T cells in Susac syndrome. Random hexamers were used to reverse transcribe an amount of roughly 0.5 to 1 ug RNA. TCRdb re-derived calls from the immunoSEQ multiplex PCR reads in MiXCR, one entry per CDR3 protein. The table records 250,000 to 300,000 distinct CDR3 sequences, 65% to 90% of them present only once. Material for sequencing was CD8+ T cells from PBMCs. The receptor set was obtained from a human donor with multiple sclerosis.

There are a few counts of this clonotype. The chain combines TRBV4-1 with TRBJ1-1, with D hard to call. The CDR3 runs to 13 residues. The germline V gene has CDR1 MGHRA and CDR2 YSYEKL. V was pared by 0 bases and J by 3 bases, with 5 bases between. The CDR3 sequence: CASSQDLYTEAFF. The CDR3, as DNA: TGCGCCAGCAGCCAAGATTTGTACACTGAAGCTTTCTTT.

This clonotype was detected only a few times. The CDR3 sequence is CASSPSGEYTEAFF. CDR3 nucleotides: TGTGCCAGCAGCCCCAGTGGGGAGTACACTGAAGCTTTCTTT. The V gene is TRBV7-3, the J gene TRBJ1-1; unclear D gene. This CDR3 spans 14 amino acids. Trimming left V 5 bases short and J 3 bases short, with 13 bases between. Germline V gene lookup returns CDR1 SGHTA and CDR2 FQGTGA.

The rearrangement joins TRBV28 to TRBJ2-7; 7 bases fit TRBD1. CDR3 size: 14 residues. J gave up 0 bases and V 5 bases, and 4 bases lay outside the gene matches. In germline, CDR1 is MDHEN, CDR2 SYDVKM. CDR3 DNA: TGTGCCAGCAGTAAGACAGGGAGCTCCTACGAGCAGTACTTC. It encodes CASSKTGSSYEQYF.

J is TRBJ2-7 and V is TRBV27, with D perhaps given as TRBD1 or TRBD2 (6 bases each). CDR1 and CDR2 from the germline V gene are MNHEY and SMNVEV (reference sequence). The CDR3 totals 15 residues. V gave up 3 bases and J gave up 7 bases, with 19 bases separating them. DNA of the CDR3: TGTGCCAGCAGTTTCGACCCACAGGGAGGCGGGGAGCAGTACTTC. This translates into CASSFDPQGGGEQYF.

J is TRBJ1-1 and V is TRBV30, with no clear D. The CDR3 contains 14 residues. Germline CDR1 GTSNPN, CDR2 SVGIG (reference sequence). V gave up 4 bases and J gave up 0 bases, with 12 bases separating them. CDR3: CAWNLGQLNTEAFF. CDR3 bases: TGTGCCTGGAATTTAGGGCAGCTGAACACTGAAGCTTTCTTT. The variable domain in full, completed from reference TRBV30 and TRBJ1-1, reads SQTIHQWPATLVQPVGSPLSLECTVEGTSNPNLYWYRQAAGRGLQLLFYSVGIGQISSEVPQNLSASRPQDRQFILSSKKLLLSDSGFYLCAWNLGQLNTEAFFGQGTRLTVV.

This clonotype was counted only a few times. The chain couples TRBV11-2 to TRBJ1-1, with 8 bases identical to TRBD1. Germline V gene sequence: CDR1 SGHAT, CDR2 FQNNGV. CDR3 size: 15 residues. J was trimmed by 0 bases and V by 4 bases; bases with no gene match: 4. CDR3 nucleotide sequence: TGTGCCAGCAGCTCTCGGACAGGGTTGAACACTGAAGCTTTCTTT. It translates to CASSSRTGLNTEAFF.

The chain joins TRBV28 to TRBJ2-1; D gene unclear. The CDR3 contains 14 residues. Germline V CDR1 and CDR2: MDHEN, SYDVKM. V lost 8 bases, J lost 2 bases, and 13 bases lay in between. The CDR3 DNA is TGTGCCAGCGGGTCCCCCAAAGCCTACAATGAGCAGTTCTTC. It translates to CASGSPKAYNEQFF.

The chain uses TRBV7-9 and TRBJ2-5; D is undetermined. V lost 5 bases and J lost 4, with 14 bases in between. CDR3 length: 14 residues. Germline loops: CDR1 SEHNR, CDR2 FQNEAQ (reference sequence). As DNA, the CDR3 is TGTGCCAGCAGCCCCCCTTTAGGGCGAGAGACCCAGTACTTC. Translated: CASSPPLGRETQYF.

This chain links TRBV4-3 with TRBJ2-7, with 9 bases lining up with TRBD1. Trimming removed 1 base from V and 0 bases from J; junction bases left unmatched: 4. The CDR3 has 16 amino acids. The V gene's germline CDR1 is LGHNA and CDR2 YSLEER. Here the CDR3 DNA reads TGCGCCAGCAGCCAAGCTGGACAGGGGTTCTCCTACGAGCAGTACTTC. It specifies CASSQAGQGFSYEQYF.

The chain is built from TRBV28 and TRBJ1-1; maybe TRBD1 (5 bases). This CDR3 comprises 13 residues. V lost 3 bases and J lost 4, with 9 bases in between. From germline, CDR1 is MDHEN and CDR2 SYDVKM. The CDR3 coding sequence is TGTGCCAGCAGTTTCGGGGGTTCCACTGAAGCTTTCTTT. As protein: CASSFGGSTEAFF.

The CDR3 region has the DNA TGTGCCAGCAGCCTCGAGGGGGGAAGCATATACGAGCAGTACTTC. Translating gives CASSLEGGSIYEQYF. The chain links TRBV6-1 to TRBJ2-7; D is perhaps TRBD1 or TRBD2 (6 bases each). Deletions cut 6 bases from V and 4 bases from J, with 19 bases between. The CDR3 is made up of 15 amino acids. The germline CDR1 and CDR2 sequences are MNHNS and SASEGT.

The rearrangement uses TRBV5-6 and TRBJ2-1; D not certain. CDR3 length: 15 residues. Trimming removed 1 base at V and 2 bases at J, with 10 bases between. The germline V gene encodes CDR1 SGHDT and CDR2 YYEEEE. CDR3 region: CASSLTTQPYNEQFF. CDR3 nucleotides: TGTGCCAGCAGCTTGACTACCCAGCCCTACAATGAGCAGTTCTTC.

V and J are TRBV5-6 and TRBJ1-4; D not certain. The V gene lost 1 base and the J gene lost 9 bases, with 10 bases spanning the gap. CDR1 is SGHDT, CDR2 YYEEEE, per germline. The CDR3 loop spans 13 amino acids. CDR3 bases: TGTGCCAGCAGCTTGTCGGGTACCAAAAAACTGTTTTTT. It encodes CASSLSGTKKLFF.

The rearrangement joins TRBV6-5 to TRBJ2-3, with D perhaps TRBD1 (5 bases). The germline V gene encodes CDR1 MNHEY and CDR2 SVGAGI. The CDR3 is made up of 16 amino acids. Trimming removed 0 bases from V and 2 bases from J, with 12 bases in between. CDR3 protein: CASSYSQTEPTDTQYF. CDR3 DNA: TGTGCCAGCAGTTACTCCCAGACAGAACCCACAGATACGCAGTATTTT.

This clonotype was seen only once. The chain recombines TRBV5-6 with TRBJ2-7; D unclear. V was trimmed by 4 bases and J by 0 bases, leaving 11 bases between them. Germline V gene sequence: CDR1 SGHDT, CDR2 YYEEEE. The CDR3 has 14 amino acids. The CDR3 loop reads CASSRTWSSYEQYF. The CDR3 bases are TGTGCCAGCAGCCGTACTTGGAGCTCCTACGAGCAGTACTTC.

This chain joins TRBV6-1 and TRBJ2-1, with D maybe TRBD1 (6 bases). Looked up from germline, CDR1 is MNHNS and CDR2 is SASEGT. The V and J ends lost 5 bases and 2 bases respectively, with 16 bases between them. CDR3 length: 16 amino acids. CDR3 protein: CASSLAGDDTYNEQFF. CDR3 sequence (DNA): TGTGCCAGCAGTCTTGCAGGGGACGACACCTACAATGAGCAGTTCTTC.

The V gene is TRBV6-5, the J gene TRBJ1-1; no definite D call. Trimming removed 5 bases from V and 1 base from J, with 14 bases in between. The CDR3 has 15 residues. Germline V gene lookup returns CDR1 MNHEY and CDR2 SVGAGI. The CDR3 DNA reads as TGTGCCAGCAGTCCGAGGGTACTCGGGAACACTGAAGCTTTCTTT. Its translation is CASSPRVLGNTEAFF.

The V call is TRBV5-5, the J call TRBJ1-1; TRBD1 is a possible D gene (6 bases). V was trimmed by 5 bases and J by 3 bases, leaving 8 bases between them. Per the germline V gene, CDR1 is SGHKS and CDR2 is YYEKEE (reference sequence). The CDR3 is 12 amino acids. CDR3 residues: CASSWTDTEAFF. The DNA for the CDR3 is TGTGCCAGCAGTTGGACAGACACTGAAGCTTTCTTT.

J is TRBJ2-7 and V is TRBV7-9; D uncertain. There are 13 residues in the CDR3. Trimming took off 3 bases at V and 2 bases at J, with 8 bases between the two ends. Germline V lookup: CDR1 SEHNR, CDR2 FQNEAQ (reference sequence). The CDR3 protein is CASSFLSPYEQYF. Written as DNA, the CDR3 is TGTGCCAGCAGCTTCTTGTCCCCCTACGAGCAGTACTTC.

J is TRBJ2-6 and V is TRBV4-3; a weak D match, TRBD2 (5 bases). This CDR3 is 16 amino acids long. Trimming stripped 3 bases from V and 0 bases from J, with 9 bases between. Germline V gives CDR1 LGHNA, CDR2 YSLEER. The CDR3 is CASSQDSYSGANVLTF. CDR3 sequence (DNA): TGCGCCAGCAGCCAGGACTCTTACTCTGGGGCCAACGTCCTGACTTTC.

The chain joins TRBV28 to TRBJ2-7, with 8 bases aligning to TRBD2. V trimming: 7 bases; J trimming: 5 bases; junction bases outside the gene matches: 13. Germline loops: CDR1 MDHEN, CDR2 SYDVKM. This CDR3 region has 15 residues. The CDR3 protein is CASNPYSGTTHEQYF. In DNA, the CDR3 is TGTGCCAGCAATCCTTATAGCGGGACCACCCACGAGCAGTACTTC.

This rearrangement joins TRBV25-1 to TRBJ1-4; no reliable D call. V was cut by 1 base and J by 7 bases, with 10 bases left in between. CDR1 and CDR2 from the germline V gene are MGHDK and SYGVNS. CDR3 size: 14 residues. CDR3 sequence: CASSESGLSEKLFF. The CDR3 DNA reads as TGTGCCAGCAGTGAATCCGGGCTCAGTGAAAAACTGTTTTTT.

The V gene is TRBV19, the J gene TRBJ2-5; 10 bases align to TRBD1. This CDR3 spans 15 amino acids. The ends lost 3 bases at V and 3 bases at J; junction bases unmatched: 4. CDR1 is LNHDA and CDR2 is SQIVND in the germline V gene (reference sequence). CDR3 sequence reads: CASSMADRGEETQYF. In DNA, the CDR3 is TGTGCCAGTAGTATGGCGGACAGGGGGGAAGAGACCCAGTACTTC.

The genes are TRBV27 and TRBJ2-5, with TRBD2 as a possible D gene (7 bases). Germline loops: CDR1 MNHEY, CDR2 SMNVEV (reference sequence). The CDR3 loop spans 14 amino acids. The ends were cut back, 4 bases at V and 5 bases at J, with 14 bases in the middle. CDR3 sequence: CASSWGGAVETQYF. In DNA form, the CDR3 reads TGTGCCAGCAGTTGGGGGGGGGCTGTGGAGACCCAGTACTTC.

This chain connects TRBV29-1 to TRBJ2-2; D not resolved. The germline V gene has CDR1 SQVTM and CDR2 ANQGSEA. The CDR3 sequence is 12 residues long. Trimming took off 4 bases at V and 5 bases at J, with 8 bases between the two ends. The CDR3 is CSVVCGTGELFF. The CDR3 DNA follows: TGCAGCGTTGTTTGCGGAACCGGGGAGCTGTTTTTT.

This chain links TRBV27 with TRBJ2-7; 9 bases are a match to TRBD1. CDR1 is MNHEY and CDR2 is SMNVEV in the germline V gene (reference sequence). V trimming: 6 bases; J trimming: 6 bases; junction bases outside the gene matches: 9. The CDR3 totals 14 residues. The CDR3 coding sequence is TGTGCCAGCAGCCTTCCGGGGGACAGGGCCGAGCAGTACTTC. Translation: CASSLPGDRAEQYF.

V gene TRBV19 combines with J gene TRBJ1-2; weak D call: TRBD1 (6 bases). V lost 8 bases and J 3 bases, leaving 16 bases between the germline ends. This CDR3 comprises 14 residues. Germline CDR1 is LNHDA and CDR2 is SQIVND (reference sequence). The CDR3 here is CASCCRGADYGYTF. In nucleotides, the CDR3 is TGTGCCAGTTGCTGCAGGGGCGCGGACTATGGCTACACCTTC.

V and J are TRBV5-1 and TRBJ2-1; D may match TRBD1 or TRBD2 (7 bases each). The V gene's germline CDR1 is SGHRS and CDR2 YFSETQ. This CDR3 region has 15 residues. V lost 2 bases to trimming and J lost 4 bases, with 13 bases between them. The DNA for the CDR3 is TGCGCCAGCAGCTTAGCAGGGGGGGATTACAATGAGCAGTTCTTC. This gives the protein CASSLAGGDYNEQFF.

This chain links TRBV4-3 with TRBJ2-3, with 9 bases aligning to TRBD2. Per germline, CDR1 LGHNA and CDR2 YSLEER. The CDR3 covers 17 residues. V shed 0 bases, J shed 9 bases, and the junction held 13 bases outside the gene matches. CDR3 residues: CASSQERQREAPSTQYF. The CDR3 nucleotides read TGCGCCAGCAGCCAAGAACGACAGCGGGAGGCTCCCAGCACGCAGTATTTT.